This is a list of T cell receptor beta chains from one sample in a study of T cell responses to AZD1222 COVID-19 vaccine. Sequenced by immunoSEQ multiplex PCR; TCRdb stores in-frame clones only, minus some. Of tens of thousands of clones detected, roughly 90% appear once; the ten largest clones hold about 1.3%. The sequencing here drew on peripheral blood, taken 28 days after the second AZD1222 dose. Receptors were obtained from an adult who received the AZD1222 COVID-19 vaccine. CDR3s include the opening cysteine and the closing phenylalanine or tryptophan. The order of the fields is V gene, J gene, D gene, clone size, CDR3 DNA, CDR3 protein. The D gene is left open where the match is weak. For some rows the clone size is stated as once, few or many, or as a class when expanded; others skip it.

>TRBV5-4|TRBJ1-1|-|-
TGTGCCAGCAGCCCCAGGAGGGGAGGGATGAACACTGAAGCTTTCTTT
CASSPRRGGMNTEAFF
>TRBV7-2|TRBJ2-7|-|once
TGTGCCAGCAGCTCCCTTTTAGGACTAGACAGGAAAAGCTCCTACGAGCAGTACTTC
CASSSLLGLDRKSSYEQYF
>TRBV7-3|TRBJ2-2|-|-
TGTGCCAGCAGCTTATCTTCGGCCGGGGAGCTGTTTTTT
CASSLSSAGELFF
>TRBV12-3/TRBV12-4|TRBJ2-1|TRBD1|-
TGTGCCAGCAGTCCGACAGGGGATCTTGTGCGGTTCTTC
CASSPTGDLVRFF
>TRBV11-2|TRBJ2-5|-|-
TGTGCCAGCAGCCCCCCCCGGCAGGGCAATCAAGAGACCCAGTACTTC
CASSPPRQGNQETQYF
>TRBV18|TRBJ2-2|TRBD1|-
TGTGCCAGCTCGGACAGGGATGGCGGGGAGCTGTTTTTT
CASSDRDGGELFF
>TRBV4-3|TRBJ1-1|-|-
TGCGCCAGCAGCCACATGAGGGTTGGTTACACTGAAGCTTTCTTT
CASSHMRVGYTEAFF
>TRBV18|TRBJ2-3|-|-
TGTGCCAGCTCCCCTCGGGGGGCAGGGAGCACAGATACGCAGTATTTT
CASSPRGAGSTDTQYF
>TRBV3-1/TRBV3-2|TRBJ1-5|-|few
TGTGCCAGCAGCCCCTCGGCAGGGCAGGGGCGTCAGCCCCAGCATTTT
CASSPSAGQGRQPQHF
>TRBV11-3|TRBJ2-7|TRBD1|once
TGTGCCAGCAGCCTAGACAGGGTGGGAGAGCAGTACTTC
CASSLDRVGEQYF
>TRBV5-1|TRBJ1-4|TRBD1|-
TGCGCCAGCAGCCTGGGGACAGGCGGGGAAAAACTGTTTTTT
CASSLGTGGEKLFF
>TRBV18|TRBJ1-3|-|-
TGTGCCAGCTCACCACCGCCACAGGGTGGAAACACCATATATTTT
CASSPPPQGGNTIYF
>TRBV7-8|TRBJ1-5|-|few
TGTGCCAGCAGCTTCGAGTCAGGTCAAGCGGGCAATCAGCCCCAGCATTTT
CASSFESGQAGNQPQHF
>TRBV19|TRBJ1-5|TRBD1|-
TGTGCCAGTAGTTTGGGACAGTTTTATAGCAATCAGCCCCAGCATTTT
CASSLGQFYSNQPQHF
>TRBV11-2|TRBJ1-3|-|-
TGTGCCAGCAGCTTTCAGGAATCTGGAAACACCATATATTTT
CASSFQESGNTIYF
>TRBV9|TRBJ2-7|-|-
TGTGCCAGCAGCGTAGGGTGGGGGCCCTCCTACGAGCAGTACTTC
CASSVGWGPSYEQYF
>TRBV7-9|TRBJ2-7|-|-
TGTGCCAGCAGCCCACCGGGTAGCTCCTACGAGCAGTACTTC
CASSPPGSSYEQYF
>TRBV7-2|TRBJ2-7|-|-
TGTGCCAGCAGCCGGACAGACTCCTACGAGCAGTACTTC
CASSRTDSYEQYF
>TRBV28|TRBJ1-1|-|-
TGTGCCAGCAGGCTTACAGGACCGAACACTGAAGCTTTCTTT
CASRLTGPNTEAFF
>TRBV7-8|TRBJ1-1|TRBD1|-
TGTGCCAGCAGCTTAGGTACAGGGGGGAGCACTGAAGCTTTCTTT
CASSLGTGGSTEAFF
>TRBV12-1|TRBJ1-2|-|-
TGTGCCAGCAGCTTTGAAGTGACCGCGGAGAATGGCTACACCTTC
CASSFEVTAENGYTF
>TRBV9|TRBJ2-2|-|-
TGTGCCAGCAGCACGGGCGCCTCAGAGGCCGGGGAGCTGTTTTTT
CASSTGASEAGELFF
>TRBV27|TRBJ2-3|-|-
TGTGCCAGCAGTTTAGGGCCGGGGGACTTTTCCCTTAGCACAGATACGCAGTATTTT
CASSLGPGDFSLSTDTQYF
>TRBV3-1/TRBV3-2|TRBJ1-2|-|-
TGTGCCAGCGTTGGGAGGTCTAACTATGGCTACACCTTC
CASVGRSNYGYTF
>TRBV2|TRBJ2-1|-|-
TGTGCCAGCAGTGAAAGCAGGGGCCTCTTCGATGAGCAGTTCTTC
CASSESRGLFDEQFF
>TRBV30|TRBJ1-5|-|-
TGTGCCTGGAGTGCGGCCCCACGAGGGGTCGATCAGCCCCAGCATTTT
CAWSAAPRGVDQPQHF
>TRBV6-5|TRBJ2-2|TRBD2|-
TGTGCCAGCAGTCCCCGGGGGGGTAGGACCGGGGAGCTGTTTTTT
CASSPRGGRTGELFF
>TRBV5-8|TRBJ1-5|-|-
TGTGCCAGCAAACAAAGGGGTTACGGCAATCAGCCCCAGCATTTT
CASKQRGYGNQPQHF
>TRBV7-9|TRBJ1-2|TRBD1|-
TGTGCCAGCAGCTTAGGTCAAGGACAGGCCTATGGCTACACCTTC
CASSLGQGQAYGYTF
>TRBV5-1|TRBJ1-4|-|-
TGCGCCAGCAGCGACCTCGGGACCGGAAGGTCTAATGAAAAACTGTTTTTT
CASSDLGTGRSNEKLFF
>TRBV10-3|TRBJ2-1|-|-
TGTGCCATCAGTGAGAGTGAGGCGCCTTCCTCCTACAATGAGCAGTTCTTC
CAISESEAPSSYNEQFF
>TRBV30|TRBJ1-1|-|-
TGTGCCCGATCCCCGCAGGAGAACACTGAAGCTTTCTTT
CARSPQENTEAFF
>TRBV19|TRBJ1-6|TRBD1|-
TGTGCCAGTAGTATCGGACAGGGCGGTTCACCCCTCCACTTT
CASSIGQGGSPLHF
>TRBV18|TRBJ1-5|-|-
TGTGCCAGCTCACCAAGATCCGGCGCTTTGGTATCCCAGCATTTT
CASSPRSGALVSQHF
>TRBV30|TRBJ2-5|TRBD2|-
TGTGCCTGGACTAGCGGGGGAGAGGAGACCCAGTACTTC
CAWTSGGEETQYF
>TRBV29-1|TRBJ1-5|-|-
TGCAGCGTTGTGTGGGGGATCAATCAGCCCCAGCATTTT
CSVVWGINQPQHF
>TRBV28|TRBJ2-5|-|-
TGTGCCAGCAGTCCGGAAGAGACCCAGTACTTC
CASSPEETQYF
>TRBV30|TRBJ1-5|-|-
TGTGCCTGGAGTGTAATAGGGGCTCAGCCCCAGCATTTT
CAWSVIGAQPQHF
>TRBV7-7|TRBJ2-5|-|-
TGTGCCAGCAGCGTTGACCAAGAGACCCAGTACTTC
CASSVDQETQYF
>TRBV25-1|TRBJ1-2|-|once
TGTGCCAGCAGTGATGACCACGGGACAAGTCATGGCTACACCTTC
CASSDDHGTSHGYTF
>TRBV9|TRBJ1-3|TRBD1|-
TGTGCCAGCAGCGCGAGACAGGGGGCCTGGGACACCATATATTTT
CASSARQGAWDTIYF
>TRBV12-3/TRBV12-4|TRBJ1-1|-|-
TGTGCCAGCAGTTTAAGTGGGGGCACTGAAGCTTTCTTT
CASSLSGGTEAFF
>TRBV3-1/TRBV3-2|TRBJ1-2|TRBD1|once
TGTGCCAGCAGCCACCGACAGGGGGGCGGTTATGGCTACACCTTC
CASSHRQGGGYGYTF
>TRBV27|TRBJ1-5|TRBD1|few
TGTGCCAGCAGCCCAGGGACAGGACTACCCAATCAGCCCCAGCATTTT
CASSPGTGLPNQPQHF
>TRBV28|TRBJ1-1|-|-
TGTGCCAGCAGTTTGATAAAGACTGAAGCTTTCTTT
CASSLIKTEAFF
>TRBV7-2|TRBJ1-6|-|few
TGTGCCAGCAGCTTCGGTAATTCACCCCTCCACTTT
CASSFGNSPLHF
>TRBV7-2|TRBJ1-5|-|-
TGTGCCAGCACTTTGTGGGGGGAGGTGAGCAATCAGCCCCAGCATTTT
CASTLWGEVSNQPQHF